What follows are 25 T cell receptor beta chains derived from one specimen sequenced in a study of Tregs in tolerant kidney transplant recipients. Assay used: immunoSEQ multiplex PCR; TCRdb lists only in-frame clones, some missing. Here the sample table reports roughly 50,000 clones. This specimen was CD4+ T cells from blood, taken before the transplant. These TCRs come from a human donor who received a combined kidney and bone marrow transplant.

The CDR3 reads CATQEVSGYTF. CDR3 DNA (partial): TGTGCCACTCAGGAGGTGAGTGGC. V is TRBV6-2 or TRBV6-3 and J is TRBJ1-2, with D unresolved. The read gets to within 3 residues of the CDR3 end, and the germline J gene fills in the rest. The V end lost 10 bases, the J end lost 7 bases, and 13 bases lay between the germline ends. This CDR3 contains 11 residues. Germline CDR1 and CDR2: MNHEY and SVGEGT.

With respect to this clone: The read is 3 residues too short to cover the CDR3 end, so that end is filled in from the germline J gene. V gene TRBV20-1 combines with J gene TRBJ2-5; TRBD2 might be the D (6 bases). From germline, CDR1 is DFQATT and CDR2 SNEGSKA (reference sequence). This CDR3 comprises 15 residues. V lost 3 bases to trimming and J lost 1 base, with 15 bases between them. CDR3 DNA, as far as it was read: TGCAGTGCTAGGGGACTTCCGGGGCTCCAAGAGACC. Translated: CSARGLPGLQET. The whole CDR3 region reads CSARGLPGLQETQYF.

About this clone itself: The read halts 3 residues ahead of the CDR3 end, with the missing end drawn from the germline J gene. This rearrangement joins TRBV6-4 to TRBJ1-2; tentative D call: TRBD1 (5 bases). The CDR3 totals 14 residues. Germline V gives CDR1 MRHNA, CDR2 SNTAGT. The V gene lost 7 bases and the J gene lost 7 bases, with 19 bases spanning the gap. The part of the CDR3 DNA that was read is TGTGCCAGCACGGCTAATAATGGGGCTGGTGGC. Its protein product is CASTANNGAGG. The full CDR3 is CASTANNGAGGYTF.

Concerning this clone itself: The read terminates 3 residues before the CDR3 end, so the remaining end is supplied by the germline J gene. This rearrangement joins TRBV18 to TRBJ2-6; TRBD2 is a possible D gene (6 bases). In germline, CDR1 is KGHSH, CDR2 LQKENI. The CDR3 runs 18 residues. V lost 6 bases and J 0 bases, leaving 18 bases between the germline ends. CDR3 DNA, as far as it was read: TGTGCCAGCTCCTTGCCGGGACTCAGAGCCTCTGGGGCCAACGTC. Translation: CASSLPGLRASGANV. In full, the CDR3 is CASSLPGLRASGANVLTF.

Concerning this clone: The read finishes 3 residues shy of the CDR3 end, and the germline J gene is used to complete it. The V and J genes are TRBV29-1 and TRBJ1-2; D not resolved. Germline lookup yields CDR1 SQVTM and CDR2 ANQGSEA. V was pared by 6 bases and J by 3 bases, with 5 bases between. The CDR3 totals 10 residues. The CDR3 protein is CSVLYYGYTF. Partial CDR3 DNA: TGCAGCGTCCTATACTATGGC. The whole variable domain, filled in from reference TRBV29-1 and TRBJ1-2, reads SAVISQKPSRDICQRGTSLTIQCQVDSQVTMMFWYRQQPGQSLTLIATANQGSEATYESGFVIDKFPISRPNLTFSTLTVSNMSPEDSSIYLCSVLYYGYTFGSGTRLTVV.

Concerning this clone itself: The read halts 3 residues ahead of the CDR3 end, with the missing end drawn from the germline J gene. The genes are TRBV19 and TRBJ2-7, with TRBD1 matching 8 bases. V shed 5 bases and J 6 bases; nucleotides not matched to a gene: 9. Per germline, CDR1 LNHDA and CDR2 SQIVND (reference sequence). This CDR3 region has 14 residues. The CDR3 bases that were read are TGTGCCAGTAGTCAGGACAGGGCCACGGCCGAG. Residues: CASSQDRATAE. The whole CDR3 protein is CASSQDRATAEQYF.

With regard to this clone: Read coverage stops 3 residues before the CDR3 terminus; the germline J gene supplies the remainder. The gene calls are TRBV5-6 and TRBJ2-1; the D is unclear. The V and J ends lost 1 base and 0 bases respectively, with 8 bases between them. The CDR3 spans 15 residues. CDR1 is SGHDT, CDR2 YYEEEE, per germline. CDR3 sequence reads: CASSLLSSSYNEQFF. The sequenced part of the CDR3 DNA is TGTGCCAGCAGCTTGTTATCCAGCTCCTACAATGAG.

In regard to this clone: The read gets to within 3 residues of the CDR3 end, and the germline J gene fills in the rest. The chain employs TRBV11-3 and TRBJ1-1, with 7 bases aligning to TRBD1. Germline CDR1 reads SGHNT; CDR2 reads YENEEA. The CDR3 is made up of 15 amino acids. V shed 5 bases, J shed 4 bases, and the junction held 10 bases outside the gene matches. The DNA read from the CDR3 is TGTGCCAGCAGCCTACAGGGGCATGGGAGCACTGAA. Amino acid sequence: CASSLQGHGSTE. The entire CDR3 is CASSLQGHGSTEAFF.

A word on this clone: The missing CDR3 end, 3 residues past where the read stops, is filled in from the germline J gene. The chain links TRBV18 to TRBJ1-4; 8 bases align to TRBD1. The CDR3 totals 14 residues. In germline, CDR1 is KGHSH, CDR2 LQKENI. The V segment lost 3 bases and the J segment 5 bases; nucleotides outside the gene matches: 2. The part of the CDR3 DNA that was read is TGTGCCAGCTCACCGGACAGGGTAAATGAAAAA. Its translation is CASSPDRVNEK. The full-length CDR3 reads as CASSPDRVNEKLFF.

CDR3 region: CASSFRKGDSVFLTF. CDR3 DNA (partial): TGTGCCAGCAGCTTTAGAAAAGGGGACAGTGTTTTC. This chain uses TRBV5-5 with TRBJ2-6; 7 bases are shared with TRBD1. The observed sequence ends 3 residues before the CDR3 terminus, with the missing tail filled in from the germline J gene. This CDR3 is 15 amino acids long. Germline CDR1 is SGHKS and CDR2 is YYEKEE (reference sequence). Together with reference TRBV5-5 and TRBJ2-6, the CDR3 gives the full variable domain: DAGVTQSPTHLIKTRGQQVTLRCSPISGHKSVSWYQQVLGQGPQFIFQYYEKEERGRGNFPDRFSARQFPNYSSELNVNALLLGDSALYLCASSFRKGDSVFLTFGAGSRLTVL.

CDR3 DNA, as far as it was read: TGTGCCAGCAGCTTAGGGGGCGGGGGCCCGAGTAAG. This encodes CASSLGGGGPSK. The entire CDR3 is CASSLGGGGPSKLFF. The V call is TRBV11-2, the J call TRBJ2-2; the D gene is possibly TRBD2 (7 bases). The read gets to within 3 residues of the CDR3 end, and the germline J gene fills in the rest. Germline values: CDR1 SGHAT, CDR2 FQNNGV. The CDR3 is made up of 15 amino acids.

With respect to this clone: The missing CDR3 end, 3 residues past where the read stops, is filled in from the germline J gene. This chain joins TRBV29-1 and TRBJ2-5, with 7 nucleotides matching TRBD2. Germline CDR1 and CDR2: SQVTM and ANQGSEA. CDR3 length: 12 amino acids. V shed 6 bases and J 7 bases; nucleotides not matched to a gene: 8. CDR3 bases read: TGCAGCGTGGACTTCACGGGGGGGACC. Amino acids: CSVDFTGGT. The entire CDR3 is CSVDFTGGTQYF.

Concerning this clone: The read stops 3 residues short of the end of the CDR3; the missing end is completed from the germline J gene. V and J are TRBV23-1 and TRBJ2-2, with D perhaps matching TRBD1 (6 bases). TRBV23-1 is recorded as an ORF, its role being uncertain. CDR3 length: 16 residues. Trimming took 0 bases from V and 4 from J, leaving 12 bases between them. CDR3 loop: CASSQSYLGATGELFF. CDR3 bases read: TGCGCCAGCAGTCAATCCTATCTGGGGGCCACCGGGGAG.

Turning to this clone: The CDR3 goes on 3 residues after the read ends, and that part is filled in from the germline J gene. V is TRBV6-2 or TRBV6-3 and J is TRBJ1-1; TRBD1 is a possible D gene (5 bases). The CDR3 has 11 amino acids. The V gene's germline CDR1 is MNHEY and CDR2 SVGEGT. CDR3 in amino acids: CASRDGGTAFF. CDR3 bases read: TGTGCCAGCAGAGACGGGGGTACA.

As to this clone: Coverage ceases 3 residues before the CDR3 finishes, and the germline J gene fills in the end. The chain joins TRBV18 to TRBJ1-5; 8 nucleotides line up with TRBD1. CDR1 is KGHSH, CDR2 LQKENI, per germline. The CDR3 runs to 15 residues. V gave up 5 bases and J gave up 1 base; unmatched junction bases: 4. The part of the CDR3 DNA that was read is TGTGCCAGCTCAAACGGACAGGGAAGCAATCAGCCC. Its protein is CASSNGQGSNQP. The CDR3 as a whole reads CASSNGQGSNQPQHF.

To note about this clone: The read finishes 3 residues shy of the CDR3 end, and the germline J gene is used to complete it. This sequence joins TRBV18 and TRBJ2-5; 9 bases agree with TRBD1. The junction had 5 bases not matched to a gene; V was cut back by 4 bases and J by 2 bases. In germline, CDR1 is KGHSH, CDR2 LQKENI. This CDR3 contains 15 residues. The CDR3 bases that were read are TGTGCCAGCTCACACCCGGGACAGGGACAAGAGACC. It is translated as CASSHPGQGQET. The whole CDR3 region reads CASSHPGQGQETQYF.

Remarks on this clone: Read data end 3 residues before the CDR3 end; the end is taken from the germline J gene. This rearrangement joins TRBV19 to TRBJ1-2; the D is unclear. The V end was cut by 3 bases, the J end by 2 bases, with 10 bases between. Germline V CDR1 and CDR2: LNHDA, SQIVND (reference sequence). The CDR3 sequence is 14 residues long. CDR3 DNA (partial): TGTGCCAGTAGTATCGTCCCCCAGAACTATGGC. Its protein is CASSIVPQNYG. The complete CDR3 protein is CASSIVPQNYGYTF.

About this clone: The read ends 3 residues early relative to the CDR3; the germline J gene fills the gap. The chain combines TRBV7-6 with TRBJ1-2; D perhaps matches TRBD1 (5 bases). Germline CDR1 SGHVS, CDR2 FNYEAQ. Trimming removed 1 base at V and 3 bases at J, with 6 bases between. This CDR3 spans 13 amino acids. The sequenced CDR3 bases are TGTGCCAGCAGCTTAGGGGGCCACTATGGC. Translated: CASSLGGHYG. The whole CDR3 protein reads CASSLGGHYGYTF.

Worth noting for this clone: From the germline J gene comes the end of the CDR3, since the read stops 3 residues before it. This chain uses TRBV2 with TRBJ2-7; the match to TRBD2 covers 10 bases. The CDR3 totals 17 residues. Germline V gene sequence: CDR1 SNHLY, CDR2 FYNNEI. With 6 bases clipped from V and 2 bases from J, the junction kept 13 bases outside the gene matches. The sequenced CDR3 bases are TGTGCCAGCAGATTCCCCGGGCTAGCGGGGGCCCCCTACGAG. This translates into CASRFPGLAGAPYE. The full CDR3 reads CASRFPGLAGAPYEQYF.

Remarks on this clone: The CDR3 end is not reached by the read, which stops 3 residues before it; the germline J gene fills it in. The chain employs TRBV14 and TRBJ1-1, with a possible D match to TRBD1 (5 bases). Trimming pared 4 bases from V and 4 bases from J, leaving 10 bases between. The CDR3 spans 13 residues. Germline V lookup: CDR1 SGHDN, CDR2 FVKESK. The sequenced CDR3 bases are TGTGCCAGCAGCCGGACCAGGGTCACTGAA. Translated: CASSRTRVTE. The whole CDR3 is CASSRTRVTEAFF. The full variable domain, rest sourced from reference TRBV14 and TRBJ1-1, is EAGVTQFPSHSVIEKGQTVTLRCDPISGHDNLYWYRRVMGKEIKFLLHFVKESKQDESGMPNNRFLAERTGGTYSTLKVQPAELEDSGVYFCASSRTRVTEAFFGQGTRLTVV.

Turning to this clone: Read sequence stops 3 residues before the CDR3 end, and the germline J gene provides the missing end. The chain links TRBV2 to TRBJ2-7; 8 positions match TRBD1. Per the germline V gene, CDR1 is SNHLY and CDR2 is FYNNEI. V trimming: 5 bases; J trimming: 2 bases; junction bases outside the gene matches: 2. The CDR3 is 13 residues long. The CDR3 loop reads CASSLDRAYEQYF. The CDR3 bases that were read are TGTGCCAGCAGTTTGGACAGGGCCTACGAG.

A remark on this clone: The CDR3 end lies 3 residues beyond the end of the read and is filled in from the germline J gene. This chain links TRBV5-1 with TRBJ1-1, with 10 bases fitting TRBD1. The V gene's germline CDR1 is SGHRS and CDR2 YFSETQ. V shed 3 bases, J shed 5 bases, and the junction held 4 bases outside the gene matches. CDR3 size: 14 residues. The CDR3 protein is CASSSGTGVTEAFF. The sequenced CDR3 bases are TGCGCCAGCAGCTCGGGGACAGGGGTTACTGAA. Variable domain in full (rest from reference TRBV5-1 and TRBJ1-1): KAGVTQTPRYLIKTRGQQVTLSCSPISGHRSVSWYQQTPGQGLQFLFEYFSETQRNKGNFPGRFSGRQFSNSRSEMNVSTLELGDSALYLCASSSGTGVTEAFFGQGTRLTVV.

As to this clone: The read halts 3 residues ahead of the CDR3 end, with the missing end drawn from the germline J gene. The chain couples TRBV7-2 to TRBJ2-7; D not certain. Trimming stripped 5 bases from V and 3 bases from J, with 8 bases between. The CDR3 spans 12 residues. Germline values: CDR1 SGHTA, CDR2 FQGNSA. The DNA read from the CDR3 is TGTGCCAGCAGCCTGATTAGCTACGAG. Its translation is CASSLISYE. The whole CDR3 protein reads CASSLISYEQYF.

As for this clone: The DNA ends 3 residues before the CDR3 does, and the rest of the CDR3 is filled in from the germline J gene. The chain combines TRBV5-1 with TRBJ1-1; possible D gene TRBD1, 5 bases. The germline V and J ends were trimmed by 2 bases and 5 bases, with 10 bases remaining between them. The V gene's germline CDR1 is SGHRS and CDR2 YFSETQ. This CDR3 comprises 13 residues. The sequenced part of the CDR3 DNA is TGCGCCAGCAGCTTTAGGGGAAGGACTGAA. Protein: CASSFRGRTE. The full CDR3 sequence reads CASSFRGRTEAFF.

The CDR3: CASSPPKTGSYEQYF. CDR3 bases read: TGTGCCAGCAGTCCCCCTAAAACAGGGTCCTACGAG. The chain has TRBV6-2 or TRBV6-3 and TRBJ2-7; TRBD1 is a possible D gene (6 bases). The CDR3 is cut off 3 residues early in the read; its end comes from the germline J gene. The CDR3 contains 15 residues. Looked up from germline, CDR1 is MNHEY and CDR2 is SVGEGT. V was trimmed by 5 bases and J by 1 base, leaving 15 bases between them.